These T cell receptor beta chains were read from a single sample in a study of PD-1 blockade in classical Hodgkin lymphoma. Only in-frame clones appear in the TCRdb table, and some are missing; sequencing was by immunoSEQ multiplex PCR. The table lists just over 25,000 clones, 80% to 90% of them singletons. Sequenced here: peripheral blood mononuclear cells (PBMCs), sampled at baseline. These receptors were obtained from a human donor with classical Hodgkin lymphoma. Each CDR3 is given with its conserved first and last residue. D genes are given only for firm matches. Size is omitted from some rows. Given values are once, few, many or a class for expanded clones.

-,TRBV4-1,-,TRBJ2-7,CASSQDIPRWREDYEQYF,TGCGCCAGCAGCCAAGATATACCCCGGTGGAGGGAAGACTACGAGCAGTACTTC
-,TRBV7-8,-,TRBJ1-5,CASSLSGGNQPQHF,TGTGCCAGCAGCTTATCAGGGGGCAATCAGCCCCAGCATTTT
TRBD1,TRBV5-1,-,TRBJ1-6,CASSYGTDRTPLHF,TGCGCCAGCAGTTATGGGACAGATCGTACACCCCTCCACTTT
-,TRBV5-1,-,TRBJ1-5,CASSLEGLSNQPQHF,TGCGCCAGCAGCTTGGAGGGACTTAGCAATCAGCCCCAGCATTTT
-,TRBV5-1,-,TRBJ2-3,CASSAGVAGTDTQYF,TGCGCCAGCAGCGCAGGGGTCGCGGGCACAGATACGCAGTATTTT
-,TRBV7-9,-,TRBJ2-3,CASSLGGISSTDTQYF,TGTGCCAGCAGCTTAGGTGGGATCAGTAGCACAGATACGCAGTATTTT
TRBD2,TRBV5-1,-,TRBJ2-1,CASRETSGLYNEQFF,TGCGCCAGCAGGGAGACTAGCGGCCTTTACAATGAGCAGTTCTTC
TRBD1,TRBV6-1,-,TRBJ1-4,CASRDRGIANEKLFF,TGTGCCAGCAGAGACAGGGGCATCGCTAATGAAAAACTGTTTTTT
-,TRBV4-3,-,TRBJ2-7,CASSQDGQGGREQYF,TGCGCCAGCAGCCAAGATGGGCAGGGCGGGCGCGAGCAGTACTTC
TRBD2,TRBV7-9,-,TRBJ2-5,CASGSSGQETQYF,TGTGCCAGCGGGTCTAGCGGCCAAGAGACCCAGTACTTC
TRBD1,TRBV10-3,-,TRBJ2-7,CAIGGTGIGSYEQYF,TGTGCCATTGGAGGGACAGGGATTGGATCCTACGAGCAGTACTTC
TRBD1,TRBV29-1,-,TRBJ2-7,CSVVRQGVPYEQYF,TGCAGCGTTGTACGGCAGGGGGTTCCCTACGAGCAGTACTTC
-,TRBV5-1,-,TRBJ2-7,CASSLYQASYEQYF,TGCGCCAGCAGCTTGTATCAGGCCTCCTACGAGCAGTACTTC
-,TRBV5-1,-,TRBJ1-5,CASSLGGVSNQPQHF,TGCGCCAGCAGCTTAGGTGGAGTTAGCAATCAGCCCCAGCATTTT
-,TRBV6-1,-,TRBJ1-3,CASSERGGSGNTIYF,TGTGCCAGCAGTGAGCGAGGAGGCTCTGGAAACACCATATATTTT
-,TRBV6-5,-,TRBJ2-3,CASSYSSTGSTDTQYF,TGTGCCAGCAGTTACTCTTCGACTGGAAGCACAGATACGCAGTATTTT
TRBD1,TRBV18,-,TRBJ2-7,CASSPRGGGEQYF,TGTGCCAGCTCACCACGAGGGGGCGGGGAGCAGTACTTC
-,TRBV7-9,-,TRBJ2-3,CASGTDTQYF,TGTGCCAGCGGCACAGATACGCAGTATTTT
-,TRBV5-1,few,TRBJ1-5,CASSLGGVSNQPQHF,TGCGCCAGCAGCTTGGGAGGGGTTAGCAATCAGCCCCAGCATTTT
-,TRBV21-1,-,TRBJ2-6,CASGLGQEIQIDDFVGANVLTF,TGTGCCAGCGGACTCGGACAGGAGATACAAATTGACGATTTTGTAGGGGCCAACGTCCTGACTTTC
-,TRBV5-1,-,TRBJ2-5,CASSSWTERETQYF,TGCGCCAGCAGCTCATGGACAGAACGCGAGACCCAGTACTTC
TRBD1,TRBV9,-,TRBJ1-3,CASSAQTGAKWNTIYF,TGTGCCAGCAGCGCGCAGACAGGGGCGAAGTGGAACACCATATATTTT
TRBD2,TRBV29-1,-,TRBJ2-2,CSVQTSGNTGELFF,TGCAGCGTTCAGACTAGCGGAAACACCGGGGAGCTGTTTTTT
-,TRBV27,once,TRBJ2-7,CASSPLAPRVSSSYEQYF,TGTGCCAGCAGTCCCCTCGCTCCCCGGGTTTCGTCCTCCTACGAGCAGTACTTC
-,TRBV7-8,-,TRBJ1-3,CASSPPTGNTIYF,TGTGCCAGCAGCCCCCCTACGGGTAACACCATATATTTT
-,TRBV19,-,TRBJ2-3,CASSLLLHTDTQYF,TGTGCCAGTAGTTTGCTACTCCACACAGATACGCAGTATTTT
TRBD1,TRBV5-1,few,TRBJ1-6,CASSLLQGTESPLHF,TGCGCCAGCAGCCTCCTACAGGGGACTGAGTCACCCCTCCACTTT
-,TRBV5-1,-,TRBJ1-1,CASSQRGGHPTDTEAFF,TGCGCCAGCAGCCAGCGAGGGGGGCACCCCACAGACACTGAAGCTTTCTTT
TRBD1,TRBV7-8,-,TRBJ2-7,CASSQGTDSGAEQYF,TGTGCCAGCAGCCAGGGGACAGATAGTGGGGCCGAGCAGTACTTC
-,TRBV4-3,-,TRBJ2-7,CASSQDQGWVEGYEQYF,TGCGCCAGCAGCCAAGATCAGGGGTGGGTCGAGGGGTACGAGCAGTACTTC
TRBD1,TRBV5-1,-,TRBJ2-7,CASSLAGQVWEQYF,TGCGCCAGCAGCTTGGCAGGACAGGTCTGGGAGCAGTACTTC
-,TRBV7-9,-,TRBJ1-5,CASSFSQVNQPQHF,TGTGCCAGCAGCTTTAGTCAGGTCAATCAGCCCCAGCATTTT
TRBD1,TRBV2,-,TRBJ1-2,CASSDQGRGHYGYTF,TGTGCCAGCAGTGATCAGGGCAGGGGGCACTATGGCTACACCTTC
-,TRBV6-5,-,TRBJ1-4,CASSPPDGGAEKLFF,TGTGCCAGCAGTCCCCCCGACGGTGGGGCTGAAAAACTGTTTTTT
-,TRBV20-1,-,TRBJ2-7,CSAGPPYEQYF,TGCAGTGCAGGCCCCCCCTACGAGCAGTACTTC
TRBD2,TRBV5-1,-,TRBJ2-3,CASSPGGPTDTQYF,TGCGCCAGCAGCCCGGGGGGACCCACAGATACGCAGTATTTT
TRBD1,TRBV7-2,-,TRBJ1-2,CASSLEGAEGAHGYTF,TGTGCCAGCAGCTTAGAGGGTGCGGAGGGGGCCCATGGCTACACCTTC
-,TRBV11-3,-,TRBJ1-2,CASSSSLENYGYTF,TGTGCCAGCAGCTCAAGTCTTGAAAACTATGGCTACACCTTC
-,TRBV7-9,-,TRBJ1-2,CASSLDRGGRYGYTF,TGTGCCAGCAGCTTAGACCGAGGGGGACGTTATGGCTACACCTTC
TRBD1,TRBV6-5,-,TRBJ1-2,CASRSNTGAGYGYTF,TGTGCCAGCAGATCAAACACAGGGGCAGGGTATGGCTACACCTTC
-,TRBV6-7,-,TRBJ1-4,CASSLETTNEKLFF,TGTGCCAGCAGTTTAGAAACAACTAATGAAAAACTGTTTTTT
-,TRBV6-6,-,TRBJ1-2,CASSRGEGYTF,TGTGCCAGCAGTCGGGGGGAGGGCTACACCTTC